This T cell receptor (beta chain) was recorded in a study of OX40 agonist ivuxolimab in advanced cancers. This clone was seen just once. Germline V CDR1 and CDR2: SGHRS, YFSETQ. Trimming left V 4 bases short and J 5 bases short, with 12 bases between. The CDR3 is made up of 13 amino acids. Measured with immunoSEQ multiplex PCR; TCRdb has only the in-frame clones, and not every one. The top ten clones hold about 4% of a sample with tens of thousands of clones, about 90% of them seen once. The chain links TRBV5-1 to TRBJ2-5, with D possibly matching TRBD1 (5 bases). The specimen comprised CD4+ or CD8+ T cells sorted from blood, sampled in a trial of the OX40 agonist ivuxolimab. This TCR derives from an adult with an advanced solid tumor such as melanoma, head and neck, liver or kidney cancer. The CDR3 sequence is CASSSRVEETQYF. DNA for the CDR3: TGCGCCAGCAGCAGCAGGGTTGAGGAGACCCAGTACTTC.